This T cell receptor (beta chain) came from a study of blood T cell repertoires in COVID-19. For the study at large: The United States, Italy and Spain were the sources of the acute and convalescent COVID-19 samples. In each case, the material was cDNA or gDNA derived from T cells, B-cell-depleted T cells, or PBMCs.

Authors' processing steps: Researchers report that nucleated cell counts were estimated from reference gene primer amplification. Using immunoSEQ multiplex PCR, the repertoire was profiled, and TCRdb retains in-frame clones only, with some absent. V and J calls and clone size follow that table, whereas D and trimming were derived from the DNA. Among under 300,000 clones, approximately 80% were seen once, and the ten largest hold 3.4%. Germline CDR1 reads MNHEY; CDR2 reads SMNVEV (reference sequence). The CDR3 covers 11 residues. The ends were cut back, 4 bases at V and 8 bases at J, with 6 bases in the middle. Worth noting for this clone: A far larger clone is only one base removed, so a read error is likely.

Sequencing used peripheral blood. The V gene is TRBV27, the J gene TRBJ2-1; D perhaps matches TRBD2 (6 bases). This clonotype originated in a woman aged 18-29 years with acute or convalescent COVID-19. In DNA, the CDR3 is TGTGCCAGCAGTTGGGGGGATGAGCAGTTCTTC. It translates to CASSWGDEQFF.